This record looks at one T cell receptor (beta chain) sequence and its context. CDR1 is MDHEN, CDR2 SYDVKM, per germline. This CDR3 comprises 13 residues. V was trimmed by 2 bases and J by 5 bases, leaving 9 bases between them. Some clones are missing from TCRdb's copy, which holds only in-frame ones; the method was immunoSEQ multiplex PCR. The profile shows about 2.4 million clones, 90% to 95% of them singletons. The record originates from a study of shared clonotypes between healthy human individuals. The TCR was taken from a man younger than 35 in good health. Some clones in this sample may be carry-over from other donors' samples. The specimen was naive CD4+ T cells from PBMCs. The subset: CD45RA+ positively selected. The rearrangement joins TRBV28 to TRBJ1-2, with D possibly TRBD1 on 5 matching bases. CDR3 protein: CASSLDRKYGYTF. In DNA form, the CDR3 reads TGTGCCAGCAGTTTAGACAGAAAATATGGCTACACCTTC.